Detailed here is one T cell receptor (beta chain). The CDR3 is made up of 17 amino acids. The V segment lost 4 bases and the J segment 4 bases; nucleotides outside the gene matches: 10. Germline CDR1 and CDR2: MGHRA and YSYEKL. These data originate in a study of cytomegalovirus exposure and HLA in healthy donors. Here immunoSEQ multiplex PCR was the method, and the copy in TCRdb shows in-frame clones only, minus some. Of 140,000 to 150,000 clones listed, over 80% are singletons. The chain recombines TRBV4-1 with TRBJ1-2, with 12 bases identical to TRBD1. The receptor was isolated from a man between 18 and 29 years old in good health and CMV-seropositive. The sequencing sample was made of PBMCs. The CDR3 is CASSLRGTGGSGYGYTF. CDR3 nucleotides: TGCGCCAGCAGCCTACGGGGGACAGGGGGCTCCGGCTATGGCTACACCTTC.